The 7 T cell receptor beta chains below come from one sample, sequenced in a study of blood T cell repertoires in COVID-19. Assay: immunoSEQ multiplex PCR; the TCRdb copy retains only in-frame clones and omits some. Counted here are around 130,000 clones, just under 85% occurring once; the ten biggest clones make up less than 20%. Sequenced sample: peripheral blood. The receptors stem from a woman aged 45-59 years with acute or convalescent COVID-19.

This chain uses TRBV3-1 (or the pseudogene TRBV3-2) with TRBJ1-4, with 9 bases identical to TRBD1. J was trimmed by 4 bases and V by 5 bases; bases with no gene match: 8. The CDR3 consists of 16 residues. The germline CDR1 and CDR2 sequences are LGHDT and YNNKEL (reference sequence). CDR3 loop: CASSSQTGGGNEKLFF. The CDR3 DNA reads as TGTGCCAGCAGCAGCCAGACAGGGGGAGGTAATGAAAAACTGTTTTTT.

This sequence joins TRBV11-2 and TRBJ1-1; D is ambiguous. The CDR3 spans 11 residues. V was pared by 5 bases and J by 5 bases, with 6 bases between. CDR1 is SGHAT and CDR2 is FQNNGV in the germline V gene. The CDR3 nucleotides read TGTGCCAGCAGCCCCGGGACTGAAGCTTTCTTT. Its protein product is CASSPGTEAFF.

This clone turned up a few times. V gene TRBV5-6 combines with J gene TRBJ2-3; D gene uncertain. CDR1 is SGHDT, CDR2 YYEEEE, per germline. With 0 bases removed from V and 0 bases from J, the gap between germline ends came to 5 bases. The CDR3 is 14 residues long. The DNA for the CDR3 is TGTGCCAGCAGCTTGGTATTCAGCACAGATACGCAGTATTTT. Translation gives CASSLVFSTDTQYF.

The chain joins TRBV2 to TRBJ1-4; 8 positions match TRBD1. CDR3 length equals 17 residues. Germline V gene lookup returns CDR1 SNHLY and CDR2 FYNNEI. Losses at the gene ends were 6 bases for V and 4 bases for J; bases not matched to a gene: 13. CDR3 in DNA: TGTGCCAGCAGCTTTGTCCCGGGACAGGCCAATAATGAAAAACTGTTTTTT. Protein: CASSFVPGQANNEKLFF.

The gene calls are TRBV5-1 and TRBJ2-2; the match to TRBD2 covers 9 bases. The J segment lost 4 bases and the V segment lost 5 bases, leaving 9 bases of the junction unmatched. Per the germline V gene, CDR1 is SGHRS and CDR2 is YFSETQ. This CDR3 comprises 16 residues. This CDR3 is CASRSRGGAVTGELFF. The CDR3 nucleotides are TGCGCCAGCAGGTCGCGCGGGGGGGCCGTCACCGGGGAGCTGTTTTTT.

A few counts support this clone. V gene TRBV30 combines with J gene TRBJ2-7, with TRBD1 matching over 8 bases. The CDR3 runs to 14 residues. Germline V lookup: CDR1 GTSNPN, CDR2 SVGIG (reference sequence). With 3 bases clipped from V and 0 bases from J, the junction kept 4 bases outside the gene matches. CDR3 nucleotides: TGTGCCTGGAGGGGACAGGTCGACTCCTACGAGCAGTACTTC. Translating gives CAWRGQVDSYEQYF.

This clone has a handful of counts. The V call is TRBV6-5, the J call TRBJ1-4; TRBD1 is a possible D gene (6 bases). Germline loops: CDR1 MNHEY, CDR2 SVGAGI. The length of the CDR3 is 14 residues. V was pared by 6 bases and J by 4 bases, with 12 bases between. The CDR3 bases are TGTGCCAGCAGGTATACAGGGAATAATGAAAAACTGTTTTTT. Encoded protein: CASRYTGNNEKLFF.